These 32 T cell receptor beta chains share one sample of origin, sequenced in a study of cytotoxic CD8 clonotypes in ibrutinib-treated CLL. TCRdb's table, derived via immunoSEQ multiplex PCR, lists solely in-frame clones and lacks some. The repertoire includes about 310,000 clones, 80% of them detected once, and under 8.5% sits in the top ten. The input for sequencing was PBMCs, taken before ibrutinib treatment. All receptors derive from a human donor with chronic lymphocytic leukemia.

The chain uses TRBV28 and TRBJ2-7, with 9 bases fitting TRBD1. V was clipped by 5 bases and J by 3 bases; unmatched bases: 5. The CDR3 has 14 amino acids. CDR1 and CDR2 (germline): MDHEN, SYDVKM. Here the CDR3 reads CASSLTGGYYEQYF. In nucleotides, the CDR3 is TGTGCCAGCAGTCTCACAGGGGGCTACTACGAGCAGTACTTC.

This clone was counted once. The chain uses TRBV9 and TRBJ2-5, with 7 bases lining up with TRBD1. The CDR3 sequence is 16 residues long. CDR1 and CDR2 from the germline V gene are SGDLS and YYNGEE. V dropped 2 bases and J dropped 2; count of bases not matched to a gene: 9. CDR3 in amino acids: CASSVGKGALQETQYF. The CDR3 region has the DNA TGTGCCAGCAGCGTGGGCAAGGGGGCACTTCAAGAGACCCAGTACTTC.

This chain uses TRBV6-1 with TRBJ1-2, with unresolved D. Between the trimmed V and J ends, which lost 2 bases and 0 bases, there was a span of 7 bases. The CDR3 contains 14 residues. CDR1 and CDR2 from the germline V gene are MNHNS and SASEGT. Here the CDR3 reads CASSERSANYGYTF. The CDR3 nucleotides read TGTGCCAGCAGTGAAAGGTCAGCTAACTATGGCTACACCTTC.

This chain joins TRBV27 and TRBJ2-2; the D gene is possibly TRBD1 (5 bases). The V and J ends lost 4 bases and 7 bases respectively, with 13 bases between them. CDR1 and CDR2 (germline): MNHEY, SMNVEV (reference sequence). The CDR3 has 14 amino acids. CDR3 sequence: CASSSRQFNGELFF. CDR3 bases: TGTGCCAGCAGTTCGAGACAGTTTAACGGGGAGCTGTTTTTT.

This clone was recorded once. As DNA, the CDR3 is TGCAGCGTTGAATTGCAGACACCATCCTACGAGCAGTACTTC. As protein: CSVELQTPSYEQYF. The gene calls are TRBV29-1 and TRBJ2-7, with D uncertain. Trimming left V 2 bases short and J 1 base short, with 12 bases between. CDR1 SQVTM and CDR2 ANQGSEA come from the germline V gene. The CDR3 sequence is 14 residues long.

The chain employs TRBV10-1 and TRBJ2-1; 11 bases fit TRBD2. V gave up 2 bases and J gave up 6 bases; unmatched junction bases: 0. CDR1 is WNHNN, CDR2 SYGVQD, per germline (reference sequence). The CDR3 has 14 amino acids. The CDR3 DNA follows: TGCGCCAGCAGTGAGGGGACTAGCGGCAATGAGCAGTTCTTC. Encoded protein: CASSEGTSGNEQFF.

The V gene is TRBV5-4, the J gene TRBJ1-1; the D is unclear. V was shortened by 0 bases and J by 8 bases, with 14 bases between the two germline ends. Per germline, CDR1 SGHNT and CDR2 YYREEE (reference sequence). The length of the CDR3 is 14 residues. The CDR3 here is CASSLEEGLGEAFF. The CDR3 bases are TGTGCCAGCAGCTTGGAGGAGGGCTTGGGGGAAGCTTTCTTT.

This rearrangement joins TRBV6-5 to TRBJ2-7, with D perhaps matching TRBD1 or TRBD2 (6 bases each). Between the trimmed V and J ends, which lost 0 bases and 6 bases, there was a span of 9 bases. Germline V gene sequence: CDR1 MNHEY, CDR2 SVGAGI. This CDR3 has 13 amino acids. The CDR3 sequence: CASSYSGGSEQYF. The DNA of the CDR3 is TGTGCCAGCAGTTACTCGGGGGGCTCCGAGCAGTACTTC.

V is TRBV14 and J is TRBJ1-2; the D is unclear. From germline, CDR1 is SGHDN and CDR2 FVKESK. V was shortened by 1 base and J by 4 bases, with 7 bases between the two germline ends. CDR3 length: 13 residues. In nucleotides, the CDR3 is TGTGCCAGCAGCCAAGCTCGCTTCTATGGCTACACCTTC. Translated, it gives CASSQARFYGYTF.

V gene TRBV30 combines with J gene TRBJ1-2; 7 nucleotides match TRBD1. The trim removed 5 bases at V and 0 bases at J, leaving 6 bases unmatched. The CDR3 has 14 amino acids. Germline lookup yields CDR1 GTSNPN and CDR2 SVGIG (reference sequence). CDR3 nucleotide sequence: TGTGCCTGGGGGACAGCGAAATCTAACTATGGCTACACCTTC. Amino acid sequence: CAWGTAKSNYGYTF.

The V and J genes are TRBV6-1 and TRBJ1-2; 7 bases align to TRBD1. In germline, CDR1 is MNHNS, CDR2 SASEGT. This CDR3 is 12 amino acids long. V lost 6 bases, J lost 4 bases, and 2 bases stayed unmatched. The CDR3 loop reads CASRRDSYGYTF. As DNA, the CDR3 is TGTGCCAGCAGACGGGACAGCTATGGCTACACCTTC.

The chain recombines TRBV27 with TRBJ2-7, with D perhaps TRBD1 or TRBD2 (6 bases each). From germline, CDR1 is MNHEY and CDR2 SMNVEV (reference sequence). CDR3 length: 15 amino acids. Trimming took off 4 bases at V and 1 base at J, with 14 bases between the two ends. The DNA for the CDR3 is TGTGCCAGCAGTTCAAGGGGGGAGAATTCCTACGAGCAGTACTTC. This codes for CASSSRGENSYEQYF.

In the case of this clone: The same CDR3 can be traced to other DNA sequences in this sample. The rearrangement uses TRBV7-2 and TRBJ2-1; 11 bases fit TRBD1. V lost 5 bases and J lost 0; bases outside the gene matches: 3. Germline V gene data show CDR1 as SGHTA and CDR2 as FQGNSA. This CDR3 spans 16 amino acids. The CDR3 region has the DNA TGTGCCAGCAGCAGTGGACAGGGGGCCTCCTACAATGAGCAGTTCTTC. Its protein is CASSSGQGASYNEQFF.

As for this clone: Other nucleotide sequences in the sample specify the same CDR3. V usage is TRBV7-2 and J usage is TRBJ1-5; D is unresolved. Germline lookup yields CDR1 SGHTA and CDR2 FQGNSA. The CDR3 is 13 amino acids. The germline V and J ends were trimmed by 4 bases and 5 bases, with 9 bases remaining between them. In DNA, the CDR3 is TGTGCCAGCAGCTCCCGGGGAGATCAGCCCCAGCATTTT. Translated, it gives CASSSRGDQPQHF. Using reference TRBV7-2 and TRBJ1-5 for the parts outside the CDR3, the full variable domain is GAGVSQSPSNKVTEKGKDVELRCDPISGHTALYWYRQSLGQGLEFLIYFQGNSAPDKSGLPSDRFSAERTGGSVSTLTIQRTQQEDSAVYLCASSSRGDQPQHFGDGTRLSIL.

Only a few counts were recorded for this clone. The chain recombines TRBV4-1 with TRBJ1-1, with no clear D. Between the trimmed V and J ends, which lost 3 bases and 0 bases, there was a span of 11 bases. From germline, CDR1 is MGHRA and CDR2 YSYEKL. CDR3 length equals 15 residues. The CDR3 coding sequence is TGCGCCAGCAGCCAGAGTTTGTTCATGAACACTGAAGCTTTCTTT. Amino acid sequence: CASSQSLFMNTEAFF.

The chain combines TRBV15 with TRBJ2-1; 7 nucleotides align to TRBD1. CDR3 length: 21 amino acids. CDR1 is LNHNV, CDR2 YYDKDF, per germline (reference sequence). The V and J ends lost 0 bases and 6 bases, in that order; junction bases with no gene match: 23. The CDR3 DNA sequence: TGTGCCACCAGCAGAGATGAGGACGTGAACCTTTGGGGTACAGGGGTCAATGAGCAGTTCTTC. Translating gives CATSRDEDVNLWGTGVNEQFF.

The gene calls are TRBV7-2 and TRBJ1-1; D unresolved. The V gene lost 5 bases and the J gene lost 0 bases, with 7 bases spanning the gap. CDR1 and CDR2 (germline): SGHTA, FQGNSA. The CDR3 runs 13 residues. Here the CDR3 reads CASSPHMNTEAFF. Written as DNA, the CDR3 is TGTGCCAGCAGCCCGCACATGAACACTGAAGCTTTCTTT.

The chain couples TRBV5-6 to TRBJ1-5; D remains unclear. This CDR3 has 15 residues. The germline V and J ends were trimmed by 4 bases and 0 bases, with 11 bases remaining between them. Per the germline V gene, CDR1 is SGHDT and CDR2 is YYEEEE. This CDR3 is CASSKTEYSNQPQHF. The CDR3 bases are TGTGCCAGCAGCAAGACGGAATATAGCAATCAGCCCCAGCATTTT.

The rearrangement joins TRBV15 to TRBJ2-2; D is perhaps TRBD2 (6 bases). V lost 0 bases and J 6 bases, leaving 14 bases between the germline ends. This CDR3 is built from 16 residues. Germline CDR1 reads LNHNV; CDR2 reads YYDKDF (reference sequence). The CDR3 here is CATSRDGGMGAGELFF. CDR3 nucleotides: TGTGCCACCAGCAGAGATGGGGGGATGGGCGCCGGGGAGCTGTTTTTT.

The chain joins TRBV6-1 to TRBJ2-5; a weak D match, TRBD2 (5 bases). CDR3 length equals 15 residues. The germline gives CDR1 MNHNS, CDR2 SASEGT. Trimming took 7 bases from V and 5 from J, leaving 20 bases between them. The CDR3: CASTPRGPSSETQYF. The CDR3 DNA reads as TGTGCCAGCACCCCTCGGGGTCCGAGCTCGGAGACCCAGTACTTC.

In the case of this clone: A read error may account for a junction end that differs from germline. The chain combines TRBV7-7 with TRBJ2-7; a possible D gene is TRBD2 (6 bases). The V gene's germline CDR1 is SSHAT and CDR2 FNYEAQ (reference sequence). The CDR3 covers 13 residues. In DNA, the CDR3 is TGTGCTAGCAGCTGGTCTAGCGAGAACGAGCAGTACTTC. It is translated as CASSWSSENEQYF.

This CDR3 reads CASSHGTIYEQYF. The CDR3 coding sequence is TGTGCCAGCAGTCACGGGACAATCTACGAGCAGTACTTC. The chain couples TRBV27 to TRBJ2-7; maybe TRBD1 (6 bases). V dropped 5 bases and J dropped 3 bases, with 11 bases sitting between them. Germline CDR1 and CDR2: MNHEY and SMNVEV (reference sequence). The CDR3 runs to 13 residues.

The gene calls are TRBV2 and TRBJ2-7; 7 nucleotides align to TRBD2. The germline V gene encodes CDR1 SNHLY and CDR2 FYNNEI. The CDR3 contains 15 residues. Trimming cost V 10 bases and J 2 bases; bases outside gene matches: 14. The DNA for the CDR3 is TGTGCCACCAGCACATCATCGACTAGCACCTACGAGCAGTACTTC. Translation gives CATSTSSTSTYEQYF. Variable domain in full (rest from reference TRBV2 and TRBJ2-7): EPEVTQTPSHQVTQMGQEVILRCVPISNHLYFYWYRQILGQKVEFLVSFYNNEISEKSEIFDDQFSVERPDGSNFTLKIRSTKLEDSAMYFCATSTSSTSTYEQYFGPGTRLTVT.

This clone appeared once. This CDR3 is also generated by other DNA sequences in the sample. V is TRBV15 and J is TRBJ1-2; D gene ambiguous. Germline V gene lookup returns CDR1 LNHNV and CDR2 YYDKDF (reference sequence). Trimming stripped 1 base from V and 5 bases from J, with 2 bases between. This CDR3 is built from 11 residues. The CDR3 here is CATSRGYGYTF. CDR3 sequence (DNA): TGTGCCACCAGCAGAGGGTATGGCTACACCTTC.

The rearrangement links TRBV2 to TRBJ2-5; 12 positions agree with TRBD1. The CDR3 is 15 amino acids. Germline lookup yields CDR1 SNHLY and CDR2 FYNNEI. The trim removed 5 bases at V and 4 bases at J, leaving 5 bases unmatched. The CDR3 reads CASSRDRGRGETQYF. The CDR3 DNA is TGTGCCAGCAGTAGGGACAGGGGGCGCGGAGAGACCCAGTACTTC.

The rearrangement links TRBV5-1 to TRBJ2-7; D assignment may be TRBD1 or TRBD2 (5 bases each). This CDR3 spans 13 amino acids. Germline V gene sequence: CDR1 SGHRS, CDR2 YFSETQ. V lost 6 bases and J 4 bases, leaving 14 bases between the germline ends. In nucleotides, the CDR3 is TGCGCCAGCACCAATCGGGGCAGTTACGAGCAGTACTTC. Encoded protein: CASTNRGSYEQYF.

The V call is TRBV4-3, the J call TRBJ2-1, with a possible D match to TRBD2 (5 bases). Germline loops: CDR1 LGHNA, CDR2 YSLEER. This CDR3 contains 15 residues. Trimming cost V 4 bases and J 1 base, with 11 bases left between them. The CDR3 is CASSLGEGSYNEQFF. The CDR3 bases are TGCGCCAGCAGCCTCGGGGAAGGGTCCTACAATGAGCAGTTCTTC.

The rearrangement links TRBV15 to TRBJ1-4; no firm D call. V was cut by 5 bases and J by 7 bases, with 8 bases left in between. This CDR3 contains 12 residues. Germline loops: CDR1 LNHNV, CDR2 YYDKDF (reference sequence). CDR3 coding DNA: TGTGCCACCAGCCTCCGGCCTGAAAAACTGTTTTTT. Amino acids: CATSLRPEKLFF.

The sample holds one count of this clone. Here the CDR3 reads CASSPDRGEEKLFF. For the CDR3, the DNA is TGTGCCAGTAGTCCGGACAGGGGCGAGGAAAAACTGTTTTTT. The V gene is TRBV19, the J gene TRBJ1-4; TRBD1 aligns across 9 bases. CDR1 LNHDA and CDR2 SQIVND come from the germline V gene (reference sequence). This CDR3 comprises 14 residues. V lost 5 bases to trimming and J lost 8 bases; unmatched junction nucleotides: 6.

The rearrangement links TRBV28 to TRBJ2-7; 7 bases are shared with TRBD2. There are 15 residues in the CDR3. Trimming took 6 bases from V and 2 from J; bases not matched to a gene: 10. The germline gives CDR1 MDHEN, CDR2 SYDVKM. DNA of the CDR3: TGTGCCAGCAGGATACAAACCGGGACTACCTACGAGCAGTACTTC. Translating it yields CASRIQTGTTYEQYF.

The chain couples TRBV19 to TRBJ1-2; D is perhaps TRBD1 (6 bases). V was trimmed by 3 bases and J by 4 bases, leaving 18 bases between them. Germline values: CDR1 LNHDA, CDR2 SQIVND (reference sequence). The CDR3 covers 16 residues. DNA of the CDR3: TGTGCCAGTAGTATTAAGCCCCGAGCAGGGGCCTATGGCTACACCTTC. Translating gives CASSIKPRAGAYGYTF.

The rearrangement uses TRBV19 and TRBJ1-5; D unclear. V dropped 3 bases and J dropped 4 bases, with 4 bases sitting between them. Germline CDR1 is LNHDA and CDR2 is SQIVND (reference sequence). The CDR3 runs to 12 residues. CDR3 protein: CASSILNQPQHF. The CDR3 bases are TGTGCCAGTAGTATCCTGAATCAGCCCCAGCATTTT. Full variable domain (missing parts from reference TRBV19 and TRBJ1-5): DGGITQSPKYLFRKEGQNVTLSCEQNLNHDAMYWYRQDPGQGLRLIYYSQIVNDFQKGDIAEGYSVSREKKESFPLTVTSAQKNPTAFYLCASSILNQPQHFGDGTRLSIL.